This T cell receptor beta chain was sequenced for a study of T cells after yellow fever vaccination. As for the study in general: The fractions with low cell numbers were processed using SMART-Seq v4 Ultra Low Input. Overall study findings and caveats: A weaker but faster secondary response was observed, peaking on day 5 versus 15. The bulk population could contribute abundant contaminating clonotypes to FACS-sorted repertoires.

Concerning this clonotype itself: The antigen is not known.

The CDR3 covers 13 residues. Trimming pared 7 bases from V and 5 bases from J, leaving 12 bases between. CDR1 MNHEY and CDR2 SVGAGI come from the germline V gene. Template switching with 5'RACE generated the TCR cDNA and added a universal primer site and UMIs. TCRdb re-called the 5' RACE reads with MiXCR, one entry per CDR3 protein. This table holds some 320,000 distinct CDR3 sequences, about 11% found once. The specimen was CD4+ T cells sorted from PBMCs, collected 45 days after the yellow fever booster vaccination. The receptor was derived from a man younger than 35 who received the YFV17D yellow fever vaccine. The chain employs TRBV6-5 and TRBJ1-3; unclear D gene. This CDR3 is CASTETSRNTIYF. CDR3 nucleotide sequence: TGTGCCAGCACCGAGACTTCTCGAAACACCATATATTTT.